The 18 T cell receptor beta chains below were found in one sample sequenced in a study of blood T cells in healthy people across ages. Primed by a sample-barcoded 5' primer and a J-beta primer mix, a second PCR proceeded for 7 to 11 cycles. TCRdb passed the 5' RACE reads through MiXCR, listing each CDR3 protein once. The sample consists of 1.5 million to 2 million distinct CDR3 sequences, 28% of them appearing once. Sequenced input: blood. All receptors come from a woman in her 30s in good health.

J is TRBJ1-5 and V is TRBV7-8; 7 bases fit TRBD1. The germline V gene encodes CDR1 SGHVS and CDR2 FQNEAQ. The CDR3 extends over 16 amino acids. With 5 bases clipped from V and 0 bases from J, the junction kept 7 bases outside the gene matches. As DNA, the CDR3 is TGTGCCAGCAGCGATGACAGGGCTAATAGCAATCAGCCCCAGCATTTT. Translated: CASSDDRANSNQPQHF.

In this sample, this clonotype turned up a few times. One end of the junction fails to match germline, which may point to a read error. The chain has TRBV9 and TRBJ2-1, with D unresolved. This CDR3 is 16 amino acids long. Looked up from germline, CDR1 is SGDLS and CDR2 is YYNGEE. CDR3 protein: CAGSDNPFPPYNEQFF. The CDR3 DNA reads TGTGCCGGCAGCGACAACCCCTTTCCCCCCTACAATGAGCAGTTCTTC.

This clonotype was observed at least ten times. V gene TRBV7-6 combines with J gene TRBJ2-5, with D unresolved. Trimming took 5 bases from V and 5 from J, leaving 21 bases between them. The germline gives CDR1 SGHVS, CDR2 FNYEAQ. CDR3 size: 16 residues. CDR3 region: CASSLGGVWSLETQYF. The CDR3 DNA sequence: TGTGCCAGCAGCCTTGGTGGGGTATGGTCTTTGGAGACCCAGTACTTC.

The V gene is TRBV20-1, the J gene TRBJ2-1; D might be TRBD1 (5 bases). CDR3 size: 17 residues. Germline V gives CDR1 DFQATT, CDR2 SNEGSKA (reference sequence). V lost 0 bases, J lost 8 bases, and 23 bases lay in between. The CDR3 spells CSAREDVGRVSGDEQFF. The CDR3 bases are TGCAGTGCTAGAGAGGATGTGGGGCGTGTGTCAGGCGATGAGCAGTTCTTC.

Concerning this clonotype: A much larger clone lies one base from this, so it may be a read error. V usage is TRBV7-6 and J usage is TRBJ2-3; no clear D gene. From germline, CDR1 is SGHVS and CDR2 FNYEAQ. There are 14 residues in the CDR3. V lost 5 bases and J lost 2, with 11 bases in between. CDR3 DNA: TGTGCCAGCAGCCGTCGCCCCTTCACAGATACGCAGTATTTT. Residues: CASSRRPFTDTQYF.

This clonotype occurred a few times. CDR3 protein: CASSETGGGTQYF. DNA of the CDR3: TGTGCCAGCTCCGAGACAGGGGGTGGGACCCAGTACTTC. J is TRBJ2-5 and V is TRBV27; 9 bases match TRBD1. Germline V gene sequence: CDR1 MNHEY, CDR2 SMNVEV (reference sequence). V trimming: 8 bases; J trimming: 7 bases; junction bases outside the gene matches: 8. The CDR3 contains 13 residues.

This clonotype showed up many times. CDR3 in amino acids: CAIRSGAYGYTF. The CDR3 region has the DNA TGTGCCATCAGGTCGGGGGCCTATGGCTACACCTTC. This chain uses TRBV10-3 with TRBJ1-2; maybe TRBD1 (6 bases). The CDR3 has 12 amino acids. Germline lookup yields CDR1 ENHRY and CDR2 SYGVKD. The V end lost 6 bases, the J end lost 4 bases, and 9 bases lay between the germline ends.

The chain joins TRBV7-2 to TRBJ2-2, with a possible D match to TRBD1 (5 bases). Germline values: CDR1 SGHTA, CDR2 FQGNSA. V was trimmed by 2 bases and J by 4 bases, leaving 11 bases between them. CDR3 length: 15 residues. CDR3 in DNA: TGTGCCAGCAGCTTATATCAGCAGGGCACCGGGGAGCTGTTTTTT. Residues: CASSLYQQGTGELFF.

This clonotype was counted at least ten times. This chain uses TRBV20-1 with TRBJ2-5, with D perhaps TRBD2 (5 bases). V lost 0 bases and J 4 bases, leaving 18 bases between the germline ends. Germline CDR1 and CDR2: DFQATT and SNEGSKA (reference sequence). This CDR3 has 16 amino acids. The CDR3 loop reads CSAREAGTIPGETQYF. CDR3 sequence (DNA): TGCAGTGCTAGAGAGGCGGGTACCATTCCAGGAGAGACCCAGTACTTC.

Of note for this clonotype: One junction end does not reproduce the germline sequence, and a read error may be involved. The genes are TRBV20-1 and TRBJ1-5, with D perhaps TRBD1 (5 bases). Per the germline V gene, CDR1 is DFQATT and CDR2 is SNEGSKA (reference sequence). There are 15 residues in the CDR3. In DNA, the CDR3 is TGCAGTGCTAAACCGATTGGGGACTCCAATCAGTCCCAGCATTTT. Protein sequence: CSAKPIGDSNQSQHF.

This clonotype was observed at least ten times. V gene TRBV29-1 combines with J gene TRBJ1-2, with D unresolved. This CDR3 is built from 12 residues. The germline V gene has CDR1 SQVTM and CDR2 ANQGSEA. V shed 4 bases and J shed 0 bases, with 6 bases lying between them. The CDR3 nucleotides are TGCAGCGTTGGGGGTACTAACTATGGCTACACCTTC. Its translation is CSVGGTNYGYTF.

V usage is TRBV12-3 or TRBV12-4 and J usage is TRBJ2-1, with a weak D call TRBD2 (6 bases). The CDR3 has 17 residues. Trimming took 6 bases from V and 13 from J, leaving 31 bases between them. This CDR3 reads CASSPNRGSTTQETQFF. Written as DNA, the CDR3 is TGTGCCAGCAGCCCGAATCGGGGGAGTACCACCCAAGAGACCCAGTTCTTC.

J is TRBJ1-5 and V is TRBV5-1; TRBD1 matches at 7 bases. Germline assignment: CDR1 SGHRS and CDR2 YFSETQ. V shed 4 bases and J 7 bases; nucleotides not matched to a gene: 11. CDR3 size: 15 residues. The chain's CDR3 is CASSATTGWEQPQHF. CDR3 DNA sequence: TGCGCCAGCAGCGCCACGACAGGGTGGGAACAGCCCCAGCATTTT. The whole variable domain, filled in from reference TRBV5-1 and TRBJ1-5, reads KAGVTQTPRYLIKTRGQQVTLSCSPISGHRSVSWYQQTPGQGLQFLFEYFSETQRNKGNFPGRFSGRQFSNSRSEMNVSTLELGDSALYLCASSATTGWEQPQHFGDGTRLSIL.

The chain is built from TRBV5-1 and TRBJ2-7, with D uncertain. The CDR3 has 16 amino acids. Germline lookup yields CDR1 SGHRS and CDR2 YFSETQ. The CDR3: CTGCVALSGEGNEQYF. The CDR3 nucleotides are TGCACCGGCTGCGTGGCCCTCAGTGGGGAAGGAAACGAGCAGTACTTC.

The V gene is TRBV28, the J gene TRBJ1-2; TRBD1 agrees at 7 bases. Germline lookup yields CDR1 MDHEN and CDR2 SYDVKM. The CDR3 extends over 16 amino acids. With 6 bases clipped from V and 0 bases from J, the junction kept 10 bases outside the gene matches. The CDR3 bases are TGTGCCAGCAGCCGGACAGGAACAGGGACTAACTATGGCTACACCTTC. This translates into CASSRTGTGTNYGYTF.

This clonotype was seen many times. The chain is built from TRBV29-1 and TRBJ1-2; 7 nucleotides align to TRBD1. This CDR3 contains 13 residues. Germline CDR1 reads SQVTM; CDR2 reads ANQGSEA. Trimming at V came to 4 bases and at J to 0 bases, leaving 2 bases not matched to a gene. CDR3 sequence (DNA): TGCAGCGTTGTAGGGGGCCCTAACTATGGCTACACCTTC. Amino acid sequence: CSVVGGPNYGYTF.

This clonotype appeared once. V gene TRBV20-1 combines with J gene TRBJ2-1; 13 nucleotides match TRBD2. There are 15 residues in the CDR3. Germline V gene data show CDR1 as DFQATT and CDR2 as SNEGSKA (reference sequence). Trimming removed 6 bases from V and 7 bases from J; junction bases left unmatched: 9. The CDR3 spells CSADSGLAGKNEQFF. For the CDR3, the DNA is TGCAGTGCCGATTCGGGACTAGCGGGGAAAAATGAGCAGTTCTTC.

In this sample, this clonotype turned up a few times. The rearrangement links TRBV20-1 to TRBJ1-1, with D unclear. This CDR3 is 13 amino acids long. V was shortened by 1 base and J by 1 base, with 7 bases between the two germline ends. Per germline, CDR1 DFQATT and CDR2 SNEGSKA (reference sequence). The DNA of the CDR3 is TGCAGTGCTAGAGTGACCTCGAACACTGAAGCTTTCTTT. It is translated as CSARVTSNTEAFF.